This entry lists 6 T cell receptor beta chains sequenced from one sample in a study of blood T cell repertoires in COVID-19. The method was immunoSEQ multiplex PCR; TCRdb's version includes in-frame clones alone and lacks a portion of them. The data contain roughly 60,000 clones, almost 90% of them singletons. What was sequenced was peripheral blood. These receptors all stem from a man aged 55 to 70 with active COVID-19.

The rearrangement links TRBV5-6 to TRBJ2-3; 14 nucleotides line up with TRBD2. Per the germline V gene, CDR1 is SGHDT and CDR2 is YYEEEE. The CDR3 sequence is 15 residues long. Unmatched junction bases numbered 5, after V lost 5 bases and J lost 6 bases. The DNA of the CDR3 is TGTGCCAGCAGGGGACTAGCGGGAGCGGGGGATACGCAGTATTTT. Its protein is CASRGLAGAGDTQYF.

The rearrangement links TRBV7-3 to TRBJ2-2; 9 positions match TRBD1. V shed 5 bases, J shed 2 bases, and the junction held 6 bases outside the gene matches. Germline V lookup: CDR1 SGHTA, CDR2 FQGTGA. The CDR3 has 16 residues. CDR3 sequence reads: CASSPMGQGNTGELFF. CDR3 sequence (DNA): TGTGCCAGCAGCCCTATGGGACAGGGTAACACCGGGGAGCTGTTTTTT. Full variable domain (missing parts from reference TRBV7-3 and TRBJ2-2): GAGVSQTPSNKVTEKGKYVELRCDPISGHTALYWYRQSLGQGPEFLIYFQGTGAADDSGLPNDRFFAVRPEGSVSTLKIQRTERGDSAVYLCASSPMGQGNTGELFFGEGSRLTVL.

This chain uses TRBV3-1 (or the pseudogene TRBV3-2) with TRBJ1-3, with TRBD1 identical over 10 bases. J gave up 3 bases and V 0 bases, and 2 bases lay outside the gene matches. Germline CDR1 is LGHDT and CDR2 is YNNKEL (reference sequence). This CDR3 spans 16 amino acids. DNA for the CDR3: TGTGCCAGCAGCCAAGAGGGGACAGGGGTTGGAAACACCATATATTTT. Residues: CASSQEGTGVGNTIYF.

This chain joins TRBV18 and TRBJ1-3; tentative D call: TRBD1 (6 bases). Trimming left V 5 bases short and J 2 bases short, with 10 bases between. Germline V gene data show CDR1 as KGHSH and CDR2 as LQKENI. This CDR3 has 14 amino acids. This CDR3 is CASSTGTPGNTIYF. CDR3 DNA: TGTGCCAGCTCAACCGGGACACCTGGAAACACCATATATTTT. Complete variable domain (other parts from reference TRBV18 and TRBJ1-3): NAGVMQNPRHLVRRRGQEARLRCSPMKGHSHVYWYRQLPEEGLKFMVYLQKENIIDESGMPKERFSAEFPKEGPSILRIQQVVRGDSAAYFCASSTGTPGNTIYFGEGSWLTVV.

The rearrangement uses TRBV19 and TRBJ2-7; TRBD2 might be the D (6 bases). V was cut by 2 bases and J by 4 bases, with 12 bases left in between. Per the germline V gene, CDR1 is LNHDA and CDR2 is SQIVND (reference sequence). The CDR3 spans 14 residues. The CDR3 DNA follows: TGTGCCAGTAGTATACCCGGGAGTAGATACGAGCAGTACTTC. Amino acids: CASSIPGSRYEQYF.

The chain carries TRBV6-5 and TRBJ2-7, with D maybe TRBD1 (5 bases). The V and J ends lost 2 bases and 4 bases respectively, with 9 bases between them. This CDR3 is 13 amino acids long. Germline CDR1 MNHEY, CDR2 SVGAGI. The CDR3 DNA reads as TGTGCCAGCAGTTACCCCGACAGATACGAGCAGTACTTC. This translates into CASSYPDRYEQYF.